This T cell receptor beta chain was sequenced for a study of prognosis after radiotherapy for stage I lung cancer. The overall study: Distant metastasis occurred in several patients at a median of about seven months after radiotherapy, while about 15 showed no significant progression.

In this sample, this clonotype turned up many times. The antigen is not known. V was cut by 6 bases and J by 3 bases, with 16 bases left in between. Germline CDR1 reads SGHRS; CDR2 reads YFSETQ. There are 15 residues in the CDR3. Multiplex PCR in two rounds served to amplify TCR beta CDR3 from genomic DNA. First-round PCR used primers specific to each TRBV and TRBJ gene. From the multiplex PCR reads, TCRdb called clonotypes with MiXCR, one entry per CDR3 protein. The sample has 20,000 to 25,000 distinct CDR3 sequences, 35% to 45% seen once. Study results and limitations: Gene usage of TRBV and TRBJ reportedly differed between patients with and without metastases. It is unknown whether the expanded TCR clones recognize the tumor. Shannon entropy after stereotactic body radiation therapy was lower in patients who developed distant metastases.

V and J are TRBV5-1 and TRBJ2-1; possible D gene TRBD1, 5 bases. Sequenced here: PBMCs, sampled before or after stereotactic body radiation therapy (not recorded which). This TCR came from a donor aged 50 or older with non-small cell lung cancer. DNA for the CDR3: TGCGCCAGCACCGTGACAGCCCCGGGCTACAATGAGCAGTTCTTC. Translated, it gives CASTVTAPGYNEQFF.